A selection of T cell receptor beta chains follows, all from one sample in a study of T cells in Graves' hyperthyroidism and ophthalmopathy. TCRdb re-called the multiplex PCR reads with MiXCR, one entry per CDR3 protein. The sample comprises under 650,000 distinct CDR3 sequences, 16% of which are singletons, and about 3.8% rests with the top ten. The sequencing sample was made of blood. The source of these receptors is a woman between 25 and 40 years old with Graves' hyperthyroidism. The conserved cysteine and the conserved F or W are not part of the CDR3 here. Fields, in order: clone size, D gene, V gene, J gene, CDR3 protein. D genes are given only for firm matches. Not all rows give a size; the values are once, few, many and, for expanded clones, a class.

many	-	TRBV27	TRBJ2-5	ASSFTRTQETQY
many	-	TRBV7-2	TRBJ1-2	ASSLVGSNYGYT
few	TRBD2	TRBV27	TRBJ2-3	AALPTSGRTTSTDTQY
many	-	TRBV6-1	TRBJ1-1	ASSRFNMNTEAF
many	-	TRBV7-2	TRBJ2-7	ASSFSYGEQY
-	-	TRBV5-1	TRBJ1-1	ASRSGGGGYTEAF
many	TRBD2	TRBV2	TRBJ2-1	ASMDTSGRNEQF
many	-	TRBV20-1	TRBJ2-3	SALPVGDGTDTQY
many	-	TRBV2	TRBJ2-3	ASTREMDTQY
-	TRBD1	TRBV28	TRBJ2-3	ASSLTLTGATDTQY
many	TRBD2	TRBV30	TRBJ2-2	AWTLAGLNTGELF
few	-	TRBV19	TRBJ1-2	ATDGYGGYGYT
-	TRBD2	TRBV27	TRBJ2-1	ASSPAGGSGRYTEQF
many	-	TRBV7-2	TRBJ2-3	ASRYWEATDTQY
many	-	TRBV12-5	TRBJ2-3	ASGLGFSSTDTQY
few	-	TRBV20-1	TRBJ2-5	SAPILSGTQY
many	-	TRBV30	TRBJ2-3	ALTLATDTQY
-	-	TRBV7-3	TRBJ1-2	ASSSRPRGLNYGYT
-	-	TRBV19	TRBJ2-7	ASSTRESYEQY
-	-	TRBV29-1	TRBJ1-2	SVDSAPKGYT
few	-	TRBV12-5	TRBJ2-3	ASGPQGGITDTQY
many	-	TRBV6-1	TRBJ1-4	ASSEYLRGVGEKLF
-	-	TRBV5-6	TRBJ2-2	ASSLPRGFTGELF
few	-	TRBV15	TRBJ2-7	ATSNRYEQY
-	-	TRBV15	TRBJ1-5	ATSRDAAVNQPQH
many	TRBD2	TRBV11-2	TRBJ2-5	ASSLSGSWTQY
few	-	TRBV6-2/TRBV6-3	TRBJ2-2	ASSSRVGNTGELF
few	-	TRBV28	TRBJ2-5	ASSFSGLSQETQY
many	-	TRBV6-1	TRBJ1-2	ASLLRGDGYT
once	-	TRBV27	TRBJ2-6	ASSFLSFGANVLT
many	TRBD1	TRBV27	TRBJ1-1	ASSPGQGAMGNEAF
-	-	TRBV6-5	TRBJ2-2	ASSYDRAGELF
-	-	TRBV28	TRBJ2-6	ASSHDRSSGANVLT
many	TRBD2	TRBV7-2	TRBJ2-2	ASSPRTSGSTGELF
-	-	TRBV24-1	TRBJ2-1	ATSDQGDPRSYNEQF
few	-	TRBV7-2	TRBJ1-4	ASTTYSGSREKLF